Sequencing of this T cell receptor beta chain was carried out in a study of B cell selection in AIRE deficiency. Study conclusions and caveats: Healthy Tconv contained roughly two fifths of shared healthy Treg sequences; only TCRbeta sequenced. Of 3657 shared Treg TCRbeta sequences, 31.6% were healthy-donor-only and about 9.1% patient-only.

As for this clone: Antigen unknown.

Regulatory T cells were sorted as CD4+CD25hiCD127low/negative. The assay was immunoSEQ multiplex PCR, and TCRdb's table has in-frame clones only and misses some. Here the sample spans 4,000 to 6,500 clones, around 87% being singletons. The source is a human donor with AIRE deficiency. The sequencing sample was made of Tregs sorted from PBMCs.

DNA of the CDR3: TGTGCCAGCACTCACACAGGACAGGGGAACACTGAAGCTTTCTTT. Its translation: CASTHTGQGNTEAFF. The V and J genes are TRBV6-1 and TRBJ1-1; 8 positions match TRBD1. CDR3 length: 15 amino acids. Germline trimming cut 7 bases from V and 1 base from J; bases unmatched to any gene: 8. The germline CDR1 and CDR2 sequences are MNHNS and SASEGT.